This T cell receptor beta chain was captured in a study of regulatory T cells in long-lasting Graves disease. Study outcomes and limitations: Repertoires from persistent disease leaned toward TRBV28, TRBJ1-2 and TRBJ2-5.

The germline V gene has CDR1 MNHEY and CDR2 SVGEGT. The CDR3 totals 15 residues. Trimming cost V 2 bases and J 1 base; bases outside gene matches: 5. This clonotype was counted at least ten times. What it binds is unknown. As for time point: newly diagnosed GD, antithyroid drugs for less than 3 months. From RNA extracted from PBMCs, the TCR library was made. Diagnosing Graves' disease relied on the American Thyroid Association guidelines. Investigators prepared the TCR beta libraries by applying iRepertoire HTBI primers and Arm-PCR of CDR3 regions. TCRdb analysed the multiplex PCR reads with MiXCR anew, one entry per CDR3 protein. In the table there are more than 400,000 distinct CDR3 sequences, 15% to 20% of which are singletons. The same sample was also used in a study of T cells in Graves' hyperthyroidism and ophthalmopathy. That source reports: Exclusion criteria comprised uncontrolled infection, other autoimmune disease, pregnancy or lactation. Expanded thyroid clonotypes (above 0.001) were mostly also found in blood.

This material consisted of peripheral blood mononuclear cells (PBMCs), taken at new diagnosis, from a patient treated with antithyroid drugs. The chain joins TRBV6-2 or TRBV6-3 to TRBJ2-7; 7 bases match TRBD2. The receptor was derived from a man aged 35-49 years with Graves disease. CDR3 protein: CASSYVGGRSYEQYF. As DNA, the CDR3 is TGTGCCAGCAGTTACGTGGGCGGGAGATCCTACGAGCAGTACTTC.